This TCR beta chain comes out of a study of T cells in Graves' hyperthyroidism and ophthalmopathy. Amplified regions were TCR beta CDR3 sequences from RNA transcripts. Using the HTBI primer set, a first-round RT-PCR was run on the TCR CDR3. TCRdb independently ran MiXCR on the multiplex PCR reads; one entry per CDR3 protein. Here the sample spans some 570,000 distinct CDR3 sequences, over 12% being singletons. Per the germline V gene, CDR1 is MGHRA and CDR2 is YSYEKL. Trimming cost V 3 bases and J 1 base, with 13 bases left between them. CDR3 length: 15 residues. V usage is TRBV4-1 and J usage is TRBJ2-7; TRBD2 is a possible D gene (7 bases). The source is a woman aged 18-29 years with Graves' ophthalmopathy. Sequenced material: blood. CDR3 bases: TGCGCCAGCAGCCAGGGGAGGGGGGGTTCCTACGAGCAGTACTTC. Its protein is CASSQGRGGSYEQYF.